This TCR beta chain comes out of a study of cytomegalovirus exposure and HLA in healthy donors. In the PCR, 60 Vbeta and 13 Jbeta primers were used. The assay was immunoSEQ multiplex PCR, and TCRdb's table has in-frame clones only and misses some. This table has around 100,000 clones, around 80% appearing once. CDR3 size: 14 residues. Sequenced sample: PBMCs. This rearrangement joins TRBV23-1 to TRBJ2-5; D is perhaps TRBD1 (6 bases). The J call is in doubt because the DNA end fits TRBJ2-7 better. TRBV23-1 is labeled an ORF, and its function is uncertain. This receptor was identified in a man aged 25 to 40 in good health and CMV-seronegative. The CDR3: CASRHDRLETEQYF. CDR3 sequence (DNA): TGCGCCAGCAGACATGACAGGCTGGAGACCGAGCAGTACTTC.